Below, one TCR beta chain is given with its context. The antigen remains undetermined. The data stem from a study of T cell responses to AZD1222 COVID-19 vaccine. Overall study findings and caveats: Spike-specific TCR repertoires showed rising breadth and depth after two AZD1222 doses.

CDR3 length equals 15 residues. CDR1 and CDR2 from the germline V gene are SGHRS and YFSETQ. V dropped 0 bases and J dropped 0 bases, with 7 bases sitting between them. The protocol was immunoSEQ multiplex PCR, while the TCRdb copy is restricted to in-frame clones and leaves out a portion. The data show about 75,000 clones, around 88% seen once. The chain joins TRBV5-1 to TRBJ1-3; D gene unclear. The sample was peripheral blood, taken 28 days after the second dose of the MenACWY control vaccine. This sequence was found in an adult who received the MenACWY meningococcal vaccine as a control. The CDR3 coding sequence is TGCGCCAGCAGCTTGGACGGAGACTCTGGAAACACCATATATTTT. This gives the protein CASSLDGDSGNTIYF.